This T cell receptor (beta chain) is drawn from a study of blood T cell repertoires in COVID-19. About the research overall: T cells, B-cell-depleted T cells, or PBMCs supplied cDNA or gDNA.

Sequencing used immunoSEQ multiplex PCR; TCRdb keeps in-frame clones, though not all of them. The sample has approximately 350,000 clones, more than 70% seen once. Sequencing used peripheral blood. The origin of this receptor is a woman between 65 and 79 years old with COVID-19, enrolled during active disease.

In DNA form, the CDR3 reads TGTGCCAGCAGTAAAGACTTTAGCGAGATCCAAGAGACCCAGTACTTC. It codes for CASSKDFSEIQETQYF. The chain joins TRBV4-2 to TRBJ2-5, with TRBD2 as a possible D gene (5 bases). Trimming removed 6 bases from V and 1 base from J, with 18 bases in between. This CDR3 spans 16 amino acids. Germline V CDR1 and CDR2: LGHNA, YNFKEQ.